The 11 T cell receptor beta chains listed next were all sequenced from one sample in a study of identical twins. TCRdb passed the 5' RACE reads through MiXCR, listing each CDR3 protein once. The profile shows some 790,000 distinct CDR3 sequences, approximately 18% of them singletons. The data also belong to a second study, concerning T cells expressing NK-cell markers.

The material sequenced was PBMCs. Receptors originate from a woman between 18 and 29 years old in good health.

The rearrangement uses TRBV7-8 and TRBJ1-1; 7 bases line up with TRBD1. The CDR3 contains 13 residues. The V gene's germline CDR1 is SGHVS and CDR2 FQNEAQ. The junction had 11 bases not matched to a gene; V was cut back by 5 bases and J by 11 bases. CDR3 in DNA: TGTGCCAGCAGCCCGACAGGGTCCTCGGGCGCTTTCTTT. It is translated as CASSPTGSSGAFF.

V usage is TRBV10-3 and J usage is TRBJ1-1, with a tentative D call TRBD1 (5 bases). Germline V gene sequence: CDR1 ENHRY, CDR2 SYGVKD. This CDR3 is built from 14 residues. The ends were cut back, 4 bases at V and 11 bases at J, with 20 bases in the middle. As DNA, the CDR3 is TGTGCCATCAGTGCCGACCAGGGTGGGGTTGGGGCTTTCTTT. Translation gives CAISADQGGVGAFF.

This chain links TRBV9 with TRBJ2-1; D is tentatively TRBD1 or TRBD2 (5 bases each). CDR3 size: 17 residues. The germline V gene encodes CDR1 SGDLS and CDR2 YYNGEE. Trimming took off 0 bases at V and 10 bases at J, with 23 bases between the two ends. This CDR3 reads CASSVGPPLGTALEQFF. CDR3 in DNA: TGTGCCAGCAGCGTAGGACCGCCTCTAGGGACGGCCTTGGAGCAGTTCTTC.

This clonotype occurred a few times. Written as DNA, the CDR3 is TGTGCCAGCAGCTTAGCCGGGACTAGCAATGAGCAGTTCTTC. It encodes CASSLAGTSNEQFF. The V gene is TRBV7-2, the J gene TRBJ2-1; 8 nucleotides agree with TRBD2. Germline CDR1 SGHTA, CDR2 FQGNSA. V lost 0 bases and J lost 6; bases outside the gene matches: 1. The CDR3 sequence is 14 residues long.

V is TRBV15 and J is TRBJ2-2, with a weak D call TRBD2 (7 bases). The CDR3 contains 14 residues. V lost 2 bases to trimming and J lost 6 bases, with 10 bases between them. The V gene's germline CDR1 is LNHNV and CDR2 YYDKDF (reference sequence). CDR3 loop: CATSRLGGAGELFF. CDR3 coding DNA: TGTGCCACCAGCAGATTAGGGGGGGCCGGGGAGCTGTTTTTT.

The chain couples TRBV10-3 to TRBJ2-7; 11 bases agree with TRBD1. Germline CDR1 is ENHRY and CDR2 is SYGVKD. J lost 4 bases, V lost 5 bases, and 4 bases had no gene match. CDR3 length: 14 residues. The CDR3 reads CAISMGTGGYEQYF. CDR3 DNA sequence: TGTGCCATCAGTATGGGGACAGGGGGGTACGAGCAGTACTTC.

The genes are TRBV6-1 and TRBJ2-7; maybe TRBD2 (6 bases). CDR1 MNHNS and CDR2 SASEGT come from the germline V gene. CDR3 length: 14 residues. Deletions cut 6 bases from V and 2 bases from J, with 14 bases between. CDR3 amino acids: CASSAGRRAYEQYF. Written as DNA, the CDR3 is TGTGCCAGCAGCGCGGGAAGACGGGCCTACGAGCAGTACTTC.

This chain joins TRBV18 and TRBJ2-1; tentatively, D is TRBD1 (5 bases). The CDR3 is 15 residues long. The germline gives CDR1 KGHSH, CDR2 LQKENI. The V end lost 1 base, the J end lost 1 base, and 8 bases lay between the germline ends. CDR3 amino acids: CASSPQDTSYNEQFF. As DNA, the CDR3 is TGTGCCAGCTCACCACAGGACACTTCCTACAATGAGCAGTTCTTC.

The genes are TRBV20-1 and TRBJ2-7; 11 nucleotides match TRBD2. V was pared by 7 bases and J by 5 bases, with 10 bases of the junction left unmatched. The CDR3 has 14 residues. From germline, CDR1 is DFQATT and CDR2 SNEGSKA (reference sequence). The CDR3 protein is CSVQGSGLADEQYF. CDR3 in DNA: TGCAGTGTCCAGGGTTCGGGACTAGCGGACGAGCAGTACTTC.

J is TRBJ2-2 and V is TRBV20-1, with D perhaps TRBD1 or TRBD2 (5 bases each). From germline, CDR1 is DFQATT and CDR2 SNEGSKA (reference sequence). Trimming left V 6 bases short and J 8 bases short, with 19 bases between. The CDR3 totals 14 residues. The CDR3 nucleotides are TGCAGTGCAACCGGGACCTCAACAGTTGGGGAGCTGTTTTTT. Translated: CSATGTSTVGELFF.

The genes are TRBV5-1 and TRBJ1-1; D might be TRBD1 (6 bases). The CDR3 is 14 amino acids. Germline V gives CDR1 SGHRS, CDR2 YFSETQ. Trimming removed 6 bases from V and 1 base from J, with 13 bases in between. CDR3 sequence: CASTQQGPNTEAFF. The CDR3, as DNA: TGCGCCAGCACCCAACAGGGACCGAACACTGAAGCTTTCTTT. The full variable domain, its missing parts supplied by reference TRBV5-1 and TRBJ1-1, is KAGVTQTPRYLIKTRGQQVTLSCSPISGHRSVSWYQQTPGQGLQFLFEYFSETQRNKGNFPGRFSGRQFSNSRSEMNVSTLELGDSALYLCASTQQGPNTEAFFGQGTRLTVV.